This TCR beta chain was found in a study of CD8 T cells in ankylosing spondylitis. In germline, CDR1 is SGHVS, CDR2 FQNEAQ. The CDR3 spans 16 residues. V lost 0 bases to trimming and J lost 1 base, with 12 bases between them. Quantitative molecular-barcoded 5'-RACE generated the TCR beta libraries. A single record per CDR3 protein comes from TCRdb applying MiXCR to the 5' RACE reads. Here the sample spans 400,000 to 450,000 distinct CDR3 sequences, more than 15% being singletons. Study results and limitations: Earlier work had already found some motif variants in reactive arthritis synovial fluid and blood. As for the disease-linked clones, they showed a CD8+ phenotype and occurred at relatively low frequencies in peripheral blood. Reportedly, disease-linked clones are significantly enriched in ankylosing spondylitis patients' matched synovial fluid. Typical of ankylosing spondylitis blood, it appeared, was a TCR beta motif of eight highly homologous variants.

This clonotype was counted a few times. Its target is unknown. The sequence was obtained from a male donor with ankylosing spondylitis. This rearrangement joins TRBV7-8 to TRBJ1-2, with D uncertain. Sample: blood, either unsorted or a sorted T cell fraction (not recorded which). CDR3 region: CASSLASGGFNYGYTF. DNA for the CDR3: TGTGCCAGCAGCTTAGCGAGCGGAGGCTTTAACTATGGCTACACCTTC. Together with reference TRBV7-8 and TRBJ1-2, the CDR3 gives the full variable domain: GAGVSQSPRYKVAKRGQDVALRCDPISGHVSLFWYQQALGQGPEFLTYFQNEAQLDKSGLPSDRFFAERPEGSVSTLKIQRTQQEDSAVYLCASSLASGGFNYGYTFGSGTRLTVV.